A single sample is the source of the 5 T cell receptor beta chains below, sequenced in a study of OX40 agonist ivuxolimab in advanced cancers. The data were produced by immunoSEQ multiplex PCR, yet TCRdb's version contains in-frame clones alone and is incomplete. The data show 40,000 to 60,000 clones, 90% to 95% seen once. This material consisted of CD4+ or CD8+ T cells sorted from blood, taken in a trial of the OX40 agonist ivuxolimab. The receptor source for this set is an adult with an advanced solid tumor such as melanoma, head and neck, liver or kidney cancer.

J is TRBJ2-2 and V is TRBV9; 10 bases are shared with TRBD2. This CDR3 has 13 amino acids. Trimming removed 6 bases from V and 8 bases from J; junction bases left unmatched: 4. Per the germline V gene, CDR1 is SGDLS and CDR2 is YYNGEE. The CDR3, as DNA: TGTGCCAGCATGGGACTAGCGTCAGGGGAGCTGTTTTTT. Its translation is CASMGLASGELFF.

This chain connects TRBV27 to TRBJ2-3; 11 bases are a match to TRBD2. The CDR3 contains 16 residues. With 5 bases clipped from V and 1 base from J, the junction kept 5 bases outside the gene matches. Germline-derived CDR1 and CDR2 are MNHEY and SMNVEV (reference sequence). CDR3 sequence reads: CASSLGTSGRTDTQYF. CDR3 nucleotide sequence: TGTGCCAGCAGTCTGGGGACTAGCGGACGCACAGATACGCAGTATTTT.

The V and J genes are TRBV7-9 and TRBJ2-7; D might be TRBD2 (5 bases). Trimming removed 1 base from V and 6 bases from J, with 19 bases in between. There are 16 residues in the CDR3. CDR1 is SEHNR and CDR2 is FQNEAQ in the germline V gene (reference sequence). The CDR3 DNA sequence: TGTGCCAGCAGCTTAGAACAAGGGATCTGGACTCTCGAGCAGTACTTC. Amino acid sequence: CASSLEQGIWTLEQYF.

This clone was counted at least ten times. V and J are TRBV7-8 and TRBJ1-1; 8 positions match TRBD1. J lost 1 base, V lost 4 bases, and 2 bases had no gene match. Germline CDR1 and CDR2: SGHVS and FQNEAQ. This CDR3 has 14 residues. The CDR3 coding sequence is TGTGCCAGCAGCTGGACAGGGCCGAACACTGAAGCTTTCTTT. It specifies CASSWTGPNTEAFF.

V usage is TRBV9 and J usage is TRBJ1-2; D perhaps matches TRBD1 (5 bases). CDR3 size: 14 residues. The V and J ends lost 6 bases and 0 bases respectively, with 12 bases between them. Germline V gene lookup returns CDR1 SGDLS and CDR2 YYNGEE. The chain's CDR3 is CASMGGRTNYGYTF. CDR3 bases: TGTGCCAGCATGGGGGGGAGAACTAACTATGGCTACACCTTC.